The present TCR beta chain was sequenced within a study of vaccination and CD4 T cells after COVID-19. About the study: Convalescent participants consisted of six males and four females, two being Hispanic. Cells received overlapping spike peptides from SARS-CoV-2, HCoV-NL63, HCoV-OC43 and HCoV-229E as stimulation.

Scientists ran DNA taken from cultured CD4+ T cells through the Oncomine TCR Beta short-read assay for sequencing. TCRdb passed the PCR reads through MiXCR, listing each CDR3 protein once. The table lists around 5,900 distinct CDR3 sequences, approximately 44% of them singletons. This CDR3 has 10 residues. Germline-derived CDR1 and CDR2 are DFQATT and SNEGSKA (reference sequence). V shed 5 bases and J shed 3 bases, with 4 bases lying between them. Stated treatment: roughly nine-day PBMC culture with coronavirus spike peptide pools or control peptides (ViraFEST assay). By share, this clonotype counts as medium-sized. The antigen is unknown.

The TCR originated in a human donor who had recovered from COVID-19. The chain joins TRBV20-1 to TRBJ1-1; D call uncertain. The sample taken for sequencing was CD4+ T cells from blood, cultured in vitro. The CDR3 reads CSAGDTEAFF. The CDR3 nucleotides read TGCAGTGCTGGTGACACTGAAGCTTTCTTT.